This entry concerns a single TCR beta chain. This receptor's antigen is unknown. Per-base qualities were not stored, and no clone one base away is much larger. There are 15 amino acids in the CDR3, from cysteine to phenylalanine inclusive. Solely the CDR3 DNA is kept, with 45 bases framed from the first base. Trimming costs V 5 bases and J 3 bases, and their ends lie 14 bases apart. The germline V gene (reference sequence) gives CDR1 as LNHNV and CDR2 as YYDKDF. This sample was included in a study of cytomegalovirus exposure and HLA in healthy donors (dated by TCRdb to the late 2010s). With regard to the full study: According to an earlier analysis of 587 of the donors, about 170 million T cells yielded 95 million to 140 million unique TCR beta sequences and 250 to 350 Gb of sequence data. The study aimed to test whether signatures of past pathogen exposure could be identified by cataloging public T cell receptors. Typing coverage differed by locus: A, B, C, DRB1 and DQB1 were typed in roughly 620-630 donors, DQA1 in roughly 500, DPA1 in approximately 610, and DPB1 in 400 to 480. The later analysis used no new phenotypic data to find candidate immune exposures, relying instead on TCR beta sequences and their occurrence across donors. A later analysis re-examined previously published TCR beta repertoires from more than 550 donors and added high-resolution HLA genotyping to investigate patterns of TCR occurrence. All discovery cohort repertoires had been generated on a single sequencing platform. A later genetic analysis took genome-wide SNP genotypes for about 60% of the roughly 670 donors and used that subset as a discovery cohort. Of the roughly 410 genotyped donors, 70% to 90% were placed in the genetic ancestry cluster associated with self-reported Caucasian donors. An earlier analysis of 587 of the donors applied high-throughput TCR beta sequencing to assess whether each TCR beta V gene segment acted as functional or pseudogenic. Class I and class II HLA loci were covered by the typing at four-digit resolution. Among around 400 genotyped donors of the cohort, an average of around 240,000 unique TCR beta nucleotide sequences were sequenced per donor, roughly a sixth of them non-productive. Donor age, sex, ethnicity and CMV serostatus were compiled alongside the repertoire data. A separate validation cohort of roughly 130 different subjects was used in addition to the roughly 670-subject first cohort. Four to six DR-DQ haplotypes were handled as single units for association and clustering, since linkage in the cohort was strong. High-throughput TCR immunosequencing, statistical association of individual TCRs with disease status, and machine learning were combined to predict cytomegalovirus infection status. An early release covering roughly 600 HLA-typed donors comprised 250 to 350 gigabases of sequencing data and around 86 million unique TCR sequences. The T cell repertoires of some 700 subjects were profiled by immunosequencing and related to cytomegalovirus serostatus.

Library creation used the immunoSEQ multiplex PCR assay. A mixture of 60 forward primers for TCR Vbeta segments and 13 reverse primers for TCR Jbeta segments was used in the multiplex PCR. The CDR3 region of rearranged TCR beta genes was amplified from genomic DNA by a multiplex PCR assay. The amplified TCR beta libraries were sequenced on the Illumina HiSeq System as 87-base-pair reads. In the source study's methods: A later analysis counted approximately 76 million unique TCR beta chains across the roughly 700 repertoires, and around 12 million of these chains were shared by at least two donors. Raw reads were error-corrected and collapsed into unique sequences with a nearest-neighbor algorithm that merged closely related sequences to remove PCR and sequencing errors. V, D and J gene segments were assigned by aligning CDR3 sequences to IMGT reference sequences. For a sequence to be retained, a match of at least six nucleotides was required to both a V gene segment and a J gene segment. A rearrangement counted as productive if the CDR3 had no stop codons and remained in frame with V and J, and every other rearrangement counted as non-productive. CDR3 was defined by IMGT convention, running from the second conserved V-encoded cysteine to the conserved J-encoded phenylalanine. In an earlier analysis of 550 to 650 of the donors, sequences lacking an unambiguous match to a single V gene segment were excluded. An earlier analysis of a few hundred of the donors classified V segments as functional when productive rearrangements were above 56.7% and as segregating when the standard deviation between donors was above 5%. To diagnose cytomegalovirus status from the catalog of TCR beta chain sequences, a statistical classification framework was built. V and J gene assignment, in a later analysis, came from comparing TCR nucleotide sequences with IMGT/GENE-DB human TR gene sequences. A later analysis assigned CDR3 sequences and most-parsimonious VDJ recombination scenarios with the TCRdist pipeline. In a later analysis, each TCR beta chain was defined by its CDR3 amino acid sequence together with its V-gene family, and reads lacking a unique V-gene family were excluded. To address suspected cross-contamination and a sequencing artifact, a later analysis removed several hundred highly shared, low-generation-probability nucleotide sequences. A later analysis calculated a clonal expansion index for each public chain from normalized within-repertoire ranks of inferred template counts. Generation probabilities in a later analysis came from a VDJ recombination model fitted to out-of-frame rearrangements, and those results were checked against IGoR. A later analysis scored TCR-TCR, TCR-HLA and TCR-CMV co-occurrence with hypergeometric tests, applying a repertoire-size bias correction to TCR pairs. False discovery rates were estimated in a later analysis by permuting HLA or CMV assignments 20 times. In a later analysis, co-occurring TCRs were grouped with DBSCAN, and TCRdist sequence similarity was added when clustering was performed within HLA-allele-positive subsets. Repertoires with fewer than 30,000 or more than 120,000 public chains, plus five repertoires with anomalous nucleotide sharing, were excluded from co-occurrence clustering. TCRdb holds this immuneACCESS table with in-frame rearrangements only. Some clones are missing; in checked studies, unresolved V genes explain under half, and the rest has no known cause. V, J and clone size are those of that table, while D and trimming were read from the DNA. This sample is represented by about 150,000 clones; approximately 72% of them were singletons. Together, the top ten hold about 2.6% of the sample.

The cohort was made up of about 670 healthy bone marrow donors. At the time of sampling, all cohort members were nominally healthy, though unrecorded immune exposures were likely present. The donor was CMV seronegative and was included in the group of several hundred seronegative cohort members. Each donor provided a peripheral blood sample, and peripheral blood mononuclear cells were used for TCR beta sequencing. Genomic DNA extraction from the blood cell samples was performed with the Qiagen DNeasy Blood Extraction Kit. Overall study results and their limits: A later analysis associated 16,951 TCR beta sequences with specific HLA alleles at a false discovery rate of 0.05. The 87-base-pair reads could not distinguish some IMGT-functional V segments, including TRBV6-2 and TRBV6-3, so those segments were excluded. In an earlier analysis of 587 of the donors, most TCR beta V segments were observed in productive rearrangements about 87% or about 30% of the time, broadly matching IMGT annotations. Linkage disequilibrium might explain the correlated functional status among segregating V segments, but an unknown experimental factor could not be ruled out. A cluster of highly shared sequence variants was judged likely to be a technical artifact of the sequencing pipeline. In this cohort, only TCR beta chains were sequenced, and detectable features were limited by the absence of alpha or paired-chain data. In a later genetic analysis, a missense DCLRE1C variant was associated with V-gene and J-gene trimming of TCR beta chains, and the association was replicated in an independent cohort. A further reported finding was that TCR beta sequences accurately predicted the HLA-A and HLA-B alleles for most subjects in the first cohort. In a later analysis, TCR association rates were found to vary across HLA loci, with the most associated TCRs seen for DRB1 alleles and the fewest for HLA-C alleles. A later analysis found that most CMV-associated TCR beta chains appeared HLA-restricted, with HLA associations seemingly driven largely by CMV exposure. In a later analysis, several top co-occurrence clusters were reported to appear linked to parvovirus B19, influenza, CMV and Epstein-Barr virus. The only immune exposure information available for the cohort was CMV serostatus. In both the original and validation cohorts, the classifier was reported to diagnose cytomegalovirus status with high specificity and sensitivity. Most TCR sequences were observed very rarely across donors, whereas some public TCRs were present in many individuals. In vitro tests confirmed that a few of the cytomegalovirus-associated TCR beta chains recognize cytomegalovirus antigens. The study gave a list of some 150 TCR beta chains associated with cytomegalovirus. A later genetic analysis reported fewer N-insertions in productive TCRs among donors in an Asian-associated ancestry cluster than the approximately 700-donor mean. Assigning TCR associations to individual alleles was difficult when HLA alleles, especially DR and DQ, strongly co-occurred. Sequencing depth was assumed to be roughly uniform across donors in the presence/absence analyses, though that assumption may not hold. Because counts were too low, roughly 16 rarely observed V segments, including chromosome 9 orphons, were excluded from the earlier analysis of under 650 of the donors. HLA typing was unavailable for some donors at each locus, so association tests used only the typed subset. In a later analysis, HLA-associated TCR beta chains showed more clonal expansion and lower generation probabilities than non-associated chains that were equally common. The authors suggested that the approach could potentially be generalized to other disease states and immunological phenotypes.

The origin of this receptor is a man aged 18 to 29 in good health and CMV-seronegative. This sequence uses TRBV15 and TRBJ1-5, with TRBD1 tentatively as D gene (5 bases match). The specimen sequenced was PBMCs. The nucleotide sequence is given as TGTGCCACCAGCCGATCAGGGTCCCCCAATCAGCCCCAGCATTTT. Its protein reads: CATSRSGSPNQPQHF.